Presented here are 10 T cell receptor beta chains from one specimen sequenced in a study of human T cells and chemical hapten exposure. TCRdb re-derived calls from the RACE reads in MiXCR, one entry per CDR3 protein. The table lists some 110,000 distinct CDR3 sequences, about 12% of them singletons. The sample's time point: patch test 1, 2 weeks after DPC sensitization. The treatment is: therapeutic diphenylcyclopropenone sensitization with weekly scalp DPC. Sample: whole blood, taken in connection with sensitization to the hapten diphenylcyclopropenone (DPC). The receptors come from a woman aged 45-65 years with alopecia areata. Some clones in this sample may be carry-over from other donors' samples.

This clonotype has just a few counts. The chain employs TRBV10-2 and TRBJ2-3; possibly TRBD1 for D (5 bases). There are 15 residues in the CDR3. With 2 bases removed from V and 0 bases from J, the gap between germline ends came to 9 bases. Germline CDR1 and CDR2: WSHSY and SAAADI. CDR3 coding DNA: TGCGCCAGCAGTGAGCCAGGGTCTAGCACAGATACGCAGTATTTT. Its protein is CASSEPGSSTDTQYF.

This clonotype was picked up many times. The gene calls are TRBV5-5 and TRBJ2-5; 7 bases are a match to TRBD1. The CDR3 runs 14 residues. After removal of 1 base from V and 3 bases from J, the junction contained 3 bases not matched to a gene. Per germline, CDR1 SGHKS and CDR2 YYEKEE (reference sequence). The CDR3 reads CASSLQGQKETQYF. DNA for the CDR3: TGTGCCAGCAGCTTGCAGGGACAGAAAGAGACCCAGTACTTC. The whole variable domain, filled in from reference TRBV5-5 and TRBJ2-5, reads DAGVTQSPTHLIKTRGQQVTLRCSPISGHKSVSWYQQVLGQGPQFIFQYYEKEERGRGNFPDRFSARQFPNYSSELNVNALLLGDSALYLCASSLQGQKETQYFGPGTRLLVL.

This clonotype was detected only a few times. The chain couples TRBV7-2 to TRBJ2-3; TRBD1 matches 9 bases. CDR1 SGHTA and CDR2 FQGNSA come from the germline V gene. V was clipped by 5 bases and J by 5 bases; unmatched bases: 8. The length of the CDR3 is 15 residues. The CDR3: CASSEWGQGRDTQYF. The CDR3 DNA is TGTGCCAGCAGCGAGTGGGGACAGGGCAGAGATACGCAGTATTTT.

This clonotype has just a few counts. This chain joins TRBV6-2 or TRBV6-3 and TRBJ2-2; D perhaps matches TRBD1 (5 bases). Germline lookup yields CDR1 MNHEY and CDR2 SVGEGT. V dropped 2 bases and J dropped 7 bases, with 17 bases sitting between them. The CDR3 sequence is 16 residues long. CDR3 bases: TGTGCCAGCAGTTACCGGGCGGATTCAGGGCTCGGGGAGCTGTTTTTT. Translated: CASSYRADSGLGELFF.

This clonotype was seen repeatedly, ten times or more. The chain links TRBV5-5 to TRBJ1-2, with TRBD1 identical over 8 bases. V trimming: 2 bases; J trimming: 3 bases; junction bases outside the gene matches: 6. Germline V gives CDR1 SGHKS, CDR2 YYEKEE (reference sequence). This CDR3 is 15 amino acids long. CDR3 amino acids: CASSFPGGTHYGYTF. As DNA, the CDR3 is TGTGCCAGCAGCTTCCCAGGGGGCACCCACTATGGCTACACCTTC.

This clonotype has only a few counts. The chain recombines TRBV14 with TRBJ2-7, with 8 bases aligning to TRBD2. Germline CDR1 SGHDN, CDR2 FVKESK. The CDR3 covers 16 residues. J was trimmed by 6 bases and V by 5 bases; bases with no gene match: 15. The CDR3 protein is CASSTRTRFRGGEQYF. The CDR3 nucleotides read TGTGCCAGCAGCACCCGTACCAGGTTCCGGGGGGGCGAGCAGTACTTC.

The chain links TRBV11-2 to TRBJ1-1; D call uncertain. CDR1 is SGHAT, CDR2 FQNNGV, per germline. The CDR3 has 15 residues. Trimming removed 4 bases from V and 4 bases from J, with 16 bases in between. CDR3 bases: TGTGCCAGCAGCTCAGCCTGGGATACGGGCACTGAAGCTTTCTTT. It specifies CASSSAWDTGTEAFF. The entire variable domain, with the rest obtained from reference TRBV11-2 and TRBJ1-1, is as follows: EAGVAQSPRYKIIEKRQSVAFWCNPISGHATLYWYQQILGQGPKLLIQFQNNGVVDDSQLPKDRFSAERLKGVDSTLKIQPAKLEDSAVYLCASSSAWDTGTEAFFGQGTRLTVV.

This clonotype was detected a few times. V gene TRBV7-2 combines with J gene TRBJ2-3; 8 nucleotides agree with TRBD1. The CDR3 consists of 15 residues. Germline V CDR1 and CDR2: SGHTA, FQGNSA. After removal of 5 bases from V and 0 bases from J, the junction contained 4 bases not matched to a gene. This CDR3 reads CASSRRGPSTDTQYF. The DNA for the CDR3 is TGTGCCAGCAGCCGCAGGGGGCCCAGCACAGATACGCAGTATTTT.

This clonotype was seen many times. The V and J genes are TRBV12-3 or TRBV12-4 and TRBJ2-3; D uncertain. Trimming removed 3 bases from V and 1 base from J, with 5 bases in between. The CDR3 has 13 residues. CDR3: CASSFPGTDTQYF. The DNA of the CDR3 is TGTGCCAGCAGTTTTCCTGGCACAGATACGCAGTATTTT.

This chain joins TRBV20-1 and TRBJ2-1; D ambiguous. The CDR3 has 13 residues. Per the germline V gene, CDR1 is DFQATT and CDR2 is SNEGSKA (reference sequence). V was cut by 0 bases and J by 5 bases, with 8 bases left in between. The CDR3 spells CSARDYRNNEQFF. DNA for the CDR3: TGCAGTGCTAGAGATTATCGGAACAATGAGCAGTTCTTC.